Listed here is a single T cell receptor (beta chain). As yet, its antigen is unknown. RNA transcripts yielded amplified TCR beta CDR3 regions. With the HTBI primer set, the TCR CDR3 went through a first round of RT-PCR. MiXCR, run by TCRdb on the multiplex PCR reads, gives a single entry per CDR3 protein. Among roughly 840,000 distinct CDR3 sequences listed, around 38% were seen once. The CDR3 has 14 residues. The V gene's germline CDR1 is SQVTM and CDR2 ANQGSEA. With 3 bases removed from V and 3 bases from J, the gap between germline ends came to 12 bases. This specimen comes from a study of T cells in Graves' hyperthyroidism and ophthalmopathy. General study results and limits: From stable hyperthyroidism, ophthalmopathy was separated by a 13 V-J model.

It was considered stable Graves' hyperthyroidism when ophthalmopathy did not progress within 18 months. Patients between 18 and 65 years old had hyperthyroidism, newly diagnosed and lasting under 2 months. Material: blood. J is TRBJ1-3 and V is TRBV29-1; no definite D call. The source is a man aged 18 to 29 with Graves' hyperthyroidism. CDR3 in DNA: TGCAGCGTTGACACGGGGTCTGGTGGAAACACCATATATTTT. Its protein product is CSVDTGSGGNTIYF. Full variable domain (missing parts from reference TRBV29-1 and TRBJ1-3): SAVISQKPSRDICQRGTSLTIQCQVDSQVTMMFWYRQQPGQSLTLIATANQGSEATYESGFVIDKFPISRPNLTFSTLTVSNMSPEDSSIYLCSVDTGSGGNTIYFGEGSWLTVV.